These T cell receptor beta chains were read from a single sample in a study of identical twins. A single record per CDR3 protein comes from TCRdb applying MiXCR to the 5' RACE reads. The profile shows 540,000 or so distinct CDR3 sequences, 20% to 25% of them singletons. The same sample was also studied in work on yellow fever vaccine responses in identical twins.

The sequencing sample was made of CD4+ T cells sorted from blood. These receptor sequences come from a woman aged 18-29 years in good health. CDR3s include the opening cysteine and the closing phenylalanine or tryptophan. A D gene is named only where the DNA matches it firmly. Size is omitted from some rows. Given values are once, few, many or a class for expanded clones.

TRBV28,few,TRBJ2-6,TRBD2,CASSFRTSGAWEANVLTF,TGTGCCAGCAGTTTCCGGACTAGCGGCGCCTGGGAAGCCAACGTCCTGACTTTC
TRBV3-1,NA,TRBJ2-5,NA,CASSQAAGRETQYF,TGTGCCAGCAGCCAAGCCGCGGGGCGAGAGACCCAGTACTTC
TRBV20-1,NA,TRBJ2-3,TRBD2,CRASGGNTDTQYF,TGCAGAGCTAGCGGGGGTAACACAGATACGCAGTATTTT
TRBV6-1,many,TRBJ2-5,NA,CASSHQETQYF,TGTGCCAGCAGTCACCAAGAGACCCAGTACTTC
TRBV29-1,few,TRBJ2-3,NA,CSSLILGDTQYF,TGCAGCTCATTAATACTCGGGGATACGCAGTATTTT
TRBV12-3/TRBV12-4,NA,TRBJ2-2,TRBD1,CASRQAGTATGELFF,TGTGCCAGCAGACAAGCCGGGACAGCCACCGGGGAGCTGTTTTTT
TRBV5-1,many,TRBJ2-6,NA,CASSLWLSSGANVLTF,TGCGCCAGCAGCTTGTGGCTTAGCTCTGGGGCCAACGTCCTGACTTTC
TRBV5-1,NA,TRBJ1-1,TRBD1,CASSLNRGTAHTEAFF,TGCGCCAGCAGCTTAAACCGCGGGACAGCGCACACTGAAGCTTTCTTT
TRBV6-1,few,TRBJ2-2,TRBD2,CASSRDYNTGELFF,TGTGCCAGCAGCCGGGACTATAACACCGGGGAGCTGTTTTTT
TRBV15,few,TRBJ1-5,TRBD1,CATSRAADRAQHF,TGTGCCACCAGCAGAGCCGCGGACAGGGCCCAGCATTTT
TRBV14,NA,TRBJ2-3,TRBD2,CASSQERLAGEAVYF,TGTGCCAGCAGCCAAGAAAGGCTAGCGGGAGAGGCGGTGTATTTT